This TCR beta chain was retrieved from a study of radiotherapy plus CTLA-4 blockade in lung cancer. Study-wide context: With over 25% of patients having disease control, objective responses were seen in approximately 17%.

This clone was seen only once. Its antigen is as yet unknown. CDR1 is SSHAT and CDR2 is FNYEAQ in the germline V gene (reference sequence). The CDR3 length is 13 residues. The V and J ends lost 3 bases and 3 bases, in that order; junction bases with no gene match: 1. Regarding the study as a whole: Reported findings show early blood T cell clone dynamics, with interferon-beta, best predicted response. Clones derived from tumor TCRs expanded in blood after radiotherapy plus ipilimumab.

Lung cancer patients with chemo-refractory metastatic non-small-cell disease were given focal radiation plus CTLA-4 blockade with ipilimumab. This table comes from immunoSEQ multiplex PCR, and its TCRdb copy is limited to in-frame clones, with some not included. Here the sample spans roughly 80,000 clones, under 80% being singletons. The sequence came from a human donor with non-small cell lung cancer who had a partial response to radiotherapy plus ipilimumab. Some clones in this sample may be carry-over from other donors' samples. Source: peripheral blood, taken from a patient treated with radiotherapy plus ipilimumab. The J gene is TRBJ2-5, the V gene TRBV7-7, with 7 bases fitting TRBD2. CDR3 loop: CASSFGLEETQYF. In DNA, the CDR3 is TGTGCCAGCAGCTTTGGACTAGAAGAGACCCAGTACTTC.